The 30 T cell receptor beta chains below all came from one sample that was sequenced in a study of blood T cells in healthy people across ages. A sample-barcoded 5' primer and a J-beta primer mix were used in a second PCR of roughly 7 to 12 cycles. In TCRdb, the 5' RACE reads were re-called with MiXCR into one record per CDR3 protein. In the table there are 1.5 million to 2 million distinct CDR3 sequences, about two fifths of which are singletons. The sample comprised blood. The receptors originated from a human donor in good health.

J is TRBJ2-7 and V is TRBV7-8, with 7 bases fitting TRBD2. The CDR3 loop spans 18 amino acids. Per the germline V gene, CDR1 is SGHVS and CDR2 is FQNEAQ. The V and J ends lost 4 bases and 0 bases, in that order; junction bases with no gene match: 15. CDR3 in amino acids: CASSSVGVWRGSSYEQYF. Written as DNA, the CDR3 is TGTGCCAGCAGCTCTGTGGGGGTGTGGCGGGGGAGCTCCTACGAGCAGTACTTC.

This clonotype showed up just a few times. The chain employs TRBV20-1 and TRBJ2-7, with 7 bases matching TRBD2. The V gene end was trimmed by 1 base and the J gene end by 5 bases; junction bases not matched to a gene: 2. Germline V gene sequence: CDR1 DFQATT, CDR2 SNEGSKA (reference sequence). This CDR3 has 12 amino acids. The CDR3 sequence: CSARVAGDEQYF. Written as DNA, the CDR3 is TGCAGTGCTAGAGTGGCGGGGGACGAGCAGTACTTC.

The chain joins TRBV7-6 to TRBJ2-5; 9 bases align to TRBD2. The germline CDR1 and CDR2 sequences are SGHVS and FNYEAQ. CDR3 length: 15 amino acids. The ends lost 5 bases at V and 5 bases at J; junction bases unmatched: 9. The CDR3 is CASSILAGLLETQYF. CDR3 nucleotide sequence: TGTGCCAGCAGCATACTAGCGGGCCTCCTGGAGACCCAGTACTTC.

As regards this clonotype: A read error may produce the germline difference seen at one junction end. The CDR3 spells CANSPWTGNEKLFF. CDR3 in DNA: TGTGCCAACTCACCCTGGACAGGGAATGAAAAACTGTTTTTT. The J gene is TRBJ1-4, the V gene TRBV18; 8 bases fit TRBD1. This CDR3 is built from 14 residues. Per germline, CDR1 KGHSH and CDR2 LQKENI.

This chain connects TRBV7-2 to TRBJ2-5; TRBD2 is a possible D gene (5 bases). CDR1 and CDR2 from the germline V gene are SGHTA and FQGNSA. V lost 2 bases and J 4 bases, leaving 11 bases between the germline ends. This CDR3 has 14 amino acids. The CDR3, as DNA: TGTGCCAGCAGCTTAAGGGCGGGTAGAGAGACCCAGTACTTC. This codes for CASSLRAGRETQYF. Variable domain in full (rest from reference TRBV7-2 and TRBJ2-5): GAGVSQSPSNKVTEKGKDVELRCDPISGHTALYWYRQSLGQGLEFLIYFQGNSAPDKSGLPSDRFSAERTGGSVSTLTIQRTQQEDSAVYLCASSLRAGRETQYFGPGTRLLVL.

The chain links TRBV15 to TRBJ1-1, with D unclear. The germline V gene encodes CDR1 LNHNV and CDR2 YYDKDF (reference sequence). Trimming cost V 0 bases and J 5 bases, with 7 bases left between them. The CDR3 covers 13 residues. CDR3 coding DNA: TGTGCCACCAGCAGAGAGGCGCATACTGAAGCTTTCTTT. Amino acids: CATSREAHTEAFF.

This chain uses TRBV6-1 with TRBJ2-2, with 8 bases fitting TRBD1. V lost 6 bases to trimming and J lost 2 bases; unmatched junction nucleotides: 8. Germline V gene lookup returns CDR1 MNHNS and CDR2 SASEGT. This CDR3 contains 16 residues. The CDR3 loop reads CASRLQTGANTGELFF. The CDR3 bases are TGTGCCAGCAGGCTCCAGACAGGGGCCAACACCGGGGAGCTGTTTTTT.

The chain recombines TRBV20-1 with TRBJ2-7; weak D call: TRBD2 (5 bases). CDR1 DFQATT and CDR2 SNEGSKA come from the germline V gene (reference sequence). This CDR3 is built from 12 residues. V lost 5 bases and J lost 2, with 10 bases in between. In nucleotides, the CDR3 is TGCAGTGCTCGGACTGATGCCTACGAGCAGTACTTC. Translating gives CSARTDAYEQYF.

The V and J genes are TRBV7-9 and TRBJ1-4, with D possibly being TRBD1 (6 bases). Germline assignment: CDR1 SEHNR and CDR2 FQNEAQ (reference sequence). The ends were cut back, 5 bases at V and 2 bases at J, with 12 bases in the middle. CDR3 length: 15 residues. CDR3 nucleotide sequence: TGTGCCAGCAGCGCGAACAGGGCGACTAATGAAAAACTGTTTTTT. Its translation: CASSANRATNEKLFF.

This clonotype has just a few counts. The V and J genes are TRBV12-3 or TRBV12-4 and TRBJ2-1; weak D call: TRBD2 (6 bases). V lost 7 bases, J lost 7 bases, and 17 bases lay in between. The CDR3 has 14 residues. CDR3 bases: TGTGCCAGCACCGACATTCTTGGAGGGAATGAGCAGTTCTTC. Translated: CASTDILGGNEQFF.

This clonotype was seen more than once but under ten times. V is TRBV29-1 and J is TRBJ1-2, with D tentatively TRBD1 (6 bases). Germline-derived CDR1 and CDR2 are SQVTM and ANQGSEA. Between the trimmed V and J ends, which lost 7 bases and 1 base, there was a span of 19 bases. The CDR3 sequence is 15 residues long. CDR3 protein: CSDLDRTTLNYGYTF. The CDR3 region has the DNA TGCAGCGACCTAGACAGGACCACCCTTAACTATGGCTACACCTTC.

This rearrangement joins TRBV6-2 or TRBV6-3 to TRBJ2-1, with D maybe TRBD2 (6 bases). The CDR3 is made up of 14 amino acids. CDR1 and CDR2 (germline): MNHEY, SVGEGT. V was trimmed by 2 bases and J by 7 bases, leaving 12 bases between them. The CDR3 bases are TGTGCCAGCAGTTACGGCGGGGTGGGGAATGAGCAGTTCTTC. Translating it yields CASSYGGVGNEQFF.

This clonotype showed up just once. The chain links TRBV7-3 to TRBJ2-5; D remains ambiguous. The V gene lost 2 bases and the J gene lost 11 bases, with 21 bases spanning the gap. Germline CDR1 reads SGHTA; CDR2 reads FQGTGA. The length of the CDR3 is 15 residues. In DNA form, the CDR3 reads TGTGCCAGCAGCTTATCCGCCGGTAGCTACAATGAGCAGTACTTC. Amino acid sequence: CASSLSAGSYNEQYF.

V and J are TRBV28 and TRBJ2-4, with D perhaps matching TRBD2 (6 bases). V was shortened by 8 bases and J by 5 bases, with 22 bases between the two germline ends. CDR1 is MDHEN and CDR2 is SYDVKM in the germline V gene. CDR3 size: 16 residues. CDR3 sequence (DNA): TGTGCCAGCGGAGACTCTTTTCGGGGGTTTCAAAACATTCAGTACTTC. This sequence encodes CASGDSFRGFQNIQYF.

This clonotype occurred a few times. J is TRBJ2-1 and V is TRBV18; D may be TRBD2 (6 bases). In germline, CDR1 is KGHSH, CDR2 LQKENI. This CDR3 has 14 residues. Trimming removed 3 bases from V and 10 bases from J, with 16 bases in between. CDR3 DNA sequence: TGTGCCAGCTCACCCTCAAGGTCGGGGAGGGAGCAGTTCTTC. The encoded protein is CASSPSRSGREQFF.

This clonotype has only a few counts. V usage is TRBV29-1 and J usage is TRBJ2-3, with D tentatively TRBD1 (5 bases). The CDR3 has 13 amino acids. V lost 6 bases and J 2 bases, leaving 12 bases between the germline ends. Germline V CDR1 and CDR2: SQVTM, ANQGSEA. The CDR3 DNA reads TGCAGCGTAAGACAGCAGCTCACAGATACGCAGTATTTT. Translating gives CSVRQQLTDTQYF.

This clonotype was counted a few times. This sequence joins TRBV5-1 and TRBJ2-4; 9 bases are a match to TRBD1. J gave up 7 bases and V 1 base, and 9 bases lay outside the gene matches. Germline CDR1 reads SGHRS; CDR2 reads YFSETQ. The CDR3 length is 16 residues. CDR3 loop: CASSLSSGTGINIQYF. The CDR3 nucleotides are TGCGCCAGCAGCTTGAGCTCGGGGACAGGGATTAACATTCAGTACTTC.

The count of this clonotype is one. The junction shows a germline mismatch at one end, possibly a read error. The chain has TRBV5-1 and TRBJ2-1; TRBD1 matches 9 bases. Looked up from germline, CDR1 is SGHRS and CDR2 is YFSETQ. This CDR3 region has 17 residues. The CDR3 reads CASSPGTGKGPYSEQFF. The CDR3 nucleotides are TGCGCCAGCAGCCCAGGGACAGGGAAAGGACCCTACAGTGAGCAGTTCTTC.

This clonotype appeared a few times. The genes are TRBV29-1 and TRBJ1-6; 9 bases map to TRBD1. The CDR3 has 14 amino acids. The J segment lost 8 bases and the V segment lost 5 bases, leaving 7 bases of the junction unmatched. CDR1 is SQVTM and CDR2 is ANQGSEA in the germline V gene. CDR3 loop: CSVKQGAGDSPLHF. The CDR3 bases are TGCAGCGTTAAACAGGGGGCCGGGGATTCACCCCTCCACTTT.

This clonotype was seen a single time. The gene calls are TRBV6-2 or TRBV6-3 and TRBJ1-5, with D possibly TRBD1 on 5 matching bases. V was cut by 2 bases and J by 6 bases, with 11 bases left in between. This CDR3 contains 14 residues. Looked up from germline, CDR1 is MNHEY and CDR2 is SVGEGT. Written as DNA, the CDR3 is TGTGCCAGCAGTTACGGAGAGGGGCCTCAGCCCCAGCATTTT. As protein: CASSYGEGPQPQHF.

This clonotype was seen a few times. J is TRBJ2-1 and V is TRBV28, with D perhaps matching TRBD1 or TRBD2 (6 bases each). The germline V and J ends were trimmed by 3 bases and 3 bases, with 12 bases remaining between them. The CDR3 is 15 amino acids. The germline gives CDR1 MDHEN, CDR2 SYDVKM. This CDR3 reads CASSFSRGLYNEQFF. CDR3 nucleotide sequence: TGTGCCAGCAGTTTCAGTCGGGGGCTCTACAATGAGCAGTTCTTC.

V usage is TRBV7-9 and J usage is TRBJ2-5; possible D gene TRBD2, 6 bases. Germline CDR1 and CDR2: SEHNR and FQNEAQ (reference sequence). CDR3 length: 14 residues. Trimming removed 3 bases at V and 4 bases at J, with 12 bases between. CDR3 loop: CASSFYPGAETQYF. The CDR3 nucleotides read TGTGCCAGCAGCTTCTATCCGGGAGCAGAGACCCAGTACTTC.

This clonotype was seen a handful of times. The chain joins TRBV12-3 or TRBV12-4 to TRBJ1-2, with 8 bases lining up with TRBD1. The J segment lost 5 bases and the V segment lost 2 bases, leaving 7 bases of the junction unmatched. CDR3 length: 15 residues. The CDR3 region has the DNA TGTGCCAGCAGTTTAAGCCGGGGACAGGAGTATGGCTACACCTTC. Translating gives CASSLSRGQEYGYTF.

V is TRBV7-9 and J is TRBJ1-2; TRBD1 might be the D (5 bases). CDR3 length: 16 residues. Germline CDR1 reads SEHNR; CDR2 reads FQNEAQ (reference sequence). Trimming stripped 5 bases from V and 5 bases from J, with 21 bases between. CDR3 nucleotide sequence: TGTGCCAGCAGCGCCGGTGCAGGTACAGGTGAATATGGCTACACCTTC. Its translation is CASSAGAGTGEYGYTF.

This clonotype appeared a few times. The rearrangement links TRBV12-3 or TRBV12-4 to TRBJ2-5; a weak D match, TRBD1 (5 bases). This CDR3 contains 16 residues. V gave up 3 bases and J gave up 0 bases, with 14 bases separating them. The CDR3, as DNA: TGTGCCAGCAGTTTTAGGGGTTGGCCTTACCAAGAGACCCAGTACTTC. Protein sequence: CASSFRGWPYQETQYF.

This clonotype turned up a few times. The chain recombines TRBV7-3 with TRBJ2-3, with TRBD1 matching 9 bases. This CDR3 region has 14 residues. Germline values: CDR1 SGHTA, CDR2 FQGTGA. V shed 7 bases and J 4 bases; nucleotides not matched to a gene: 6. The CDR3 is CASKGTGFSDTQYF. CDR3 bases: TGTGCCAGCAAGGGGACAGGGTTCTCAGATACGCAGTATTTT. The variable domain in full, with the rest retrieved from reference TRBV7-3 and TRBJ2-3, is GAGVSQTPSNKVTEKGKYVELRCDPISGHTALYWYRQSLGQGPEFLIYFQGTGAADDSGLPNDRFFAVRPEGSVSTLKIQRTERGDSAVYLCASKGTGFSDTQYFGPGTRLTVL.

V is TRBV28 and J is TRBJ2-1; a weak D match, TRBD1 (5 bases). The CDR3 totals 15 residues. The germline V and J ends were trimmed by 5 bases and 6 bases, with 17 bases remaining between them. Germline CDR1 reads MDHEN; CDR2 reads SYDVKM. The CDR3 sequence: CASSALERGSNEQFF. DNA for the CDR3: TGTGCCAGCAGTGCACTGGAAAGGGGATCCAATGAGCAGTTCTTC.

This clonotype occurred a few times. CDR3 DNA: TGCAGCGTTGAAGGCGGACAGGGGAGCTATGGCTACACCTTC. Protein: CSVEGGQGSYGYTF. V is TRBV29-1 and J is TRBJ1-2, with TRBD1 matching over 9 bases. CDR1 is SQVTM and CDR2 is ANQGSEA in the germline V gene. The CDR3 covers 14 residues. With V trimmed by 1 base and J by 4 bases, 4 bases remained unmatched.

This chain joins TRBV27 and TRBJ2-1; a weak D match, TRBD1 (6 bases). Trimming stripped 0 bases from V and 6 bases from J, with 24 bases between. CDR1 and CDR2 from the germline V gene are MNHEY and SMNVEV (reference sequence). The CDR3 has 19 residues. CDR3 DNA: TGTGCCAGCAGTTTATCCCATGGGGTTGCCAGGGGAAGGGGCAATGAGCAGTTCTTC. Translating it yields CASSLSHGVARGRGNEQFF.

This clonotype was detected a few times. The chain couples TRBV7-2 to TRBJ2-1, with D perhaps TRBD1 or TRBD2 (5 bases each). The CDR3 contains 15 residues. Germline values: CDR1 SGHTA, CDR2 FQGNSA. V lost 5 bases and J 3 bases, leaving 14 bases between the germline ends. The CDR3 bases are TGTGCCAGCAGCCCCATCGGGGCAATCTACAATGAGCAGTTCTTC. Translated: CASSPIGAIYNEQFF.